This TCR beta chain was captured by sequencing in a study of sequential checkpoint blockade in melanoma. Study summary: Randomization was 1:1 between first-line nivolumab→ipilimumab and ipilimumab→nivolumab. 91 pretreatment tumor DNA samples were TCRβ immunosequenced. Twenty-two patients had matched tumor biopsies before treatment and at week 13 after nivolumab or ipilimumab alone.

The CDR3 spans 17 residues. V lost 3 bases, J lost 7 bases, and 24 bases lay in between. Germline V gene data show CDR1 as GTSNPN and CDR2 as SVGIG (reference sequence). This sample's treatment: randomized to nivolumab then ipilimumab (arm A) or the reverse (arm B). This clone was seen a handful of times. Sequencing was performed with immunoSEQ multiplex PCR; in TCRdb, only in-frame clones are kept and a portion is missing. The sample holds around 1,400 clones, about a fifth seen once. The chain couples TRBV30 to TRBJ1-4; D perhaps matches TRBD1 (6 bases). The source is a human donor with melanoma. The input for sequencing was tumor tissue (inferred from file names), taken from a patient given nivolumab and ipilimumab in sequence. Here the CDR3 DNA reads TGTGCCTGGAGCCCCACCCTGGGGCAGGGGTTTGGTGAAAAACTGTTTTTT. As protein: CAWSPTLGQGFGEKLFF.